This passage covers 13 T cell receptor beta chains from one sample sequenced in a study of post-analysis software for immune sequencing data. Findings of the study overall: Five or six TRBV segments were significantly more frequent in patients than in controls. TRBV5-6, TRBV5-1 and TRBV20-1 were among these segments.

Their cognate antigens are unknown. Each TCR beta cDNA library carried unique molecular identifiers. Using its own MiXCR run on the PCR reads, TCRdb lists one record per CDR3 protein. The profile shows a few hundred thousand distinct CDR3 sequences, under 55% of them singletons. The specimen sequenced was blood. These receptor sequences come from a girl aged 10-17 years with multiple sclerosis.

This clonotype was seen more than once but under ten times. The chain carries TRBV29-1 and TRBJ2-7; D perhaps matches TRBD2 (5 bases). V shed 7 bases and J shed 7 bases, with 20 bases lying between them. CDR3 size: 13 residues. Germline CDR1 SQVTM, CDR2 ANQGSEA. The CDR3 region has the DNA TGCAGCGCCACCGCCCGGGGAATGGGGGAGCAGTACTTC. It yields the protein CSATARGMGEQYF.

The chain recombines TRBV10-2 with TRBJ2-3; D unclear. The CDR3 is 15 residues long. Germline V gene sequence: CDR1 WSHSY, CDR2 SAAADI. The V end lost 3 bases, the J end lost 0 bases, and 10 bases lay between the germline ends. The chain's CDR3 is CASSDGTSSTDTQYF. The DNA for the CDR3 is TGCGCCAGCAGTGATGGCACTTCTAGCACAGATACGCAGTATTTT.

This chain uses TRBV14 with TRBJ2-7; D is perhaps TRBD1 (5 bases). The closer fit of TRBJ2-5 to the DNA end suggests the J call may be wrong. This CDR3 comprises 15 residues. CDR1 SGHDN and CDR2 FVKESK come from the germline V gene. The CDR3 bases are TGTGCCAGCAGCCAAGAGGGATTCTACAGGGAGACCCAGTACTTC. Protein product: CASSQEGFYRETQYF.

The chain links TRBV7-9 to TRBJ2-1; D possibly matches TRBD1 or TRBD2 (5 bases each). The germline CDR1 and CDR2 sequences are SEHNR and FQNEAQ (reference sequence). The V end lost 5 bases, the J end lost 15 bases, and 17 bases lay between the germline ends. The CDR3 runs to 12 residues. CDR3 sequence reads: CASSADRAVAFF. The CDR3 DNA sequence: TGTGCCAGCAGCGCCGACAGAGCGGTTGCGTTCTTC.

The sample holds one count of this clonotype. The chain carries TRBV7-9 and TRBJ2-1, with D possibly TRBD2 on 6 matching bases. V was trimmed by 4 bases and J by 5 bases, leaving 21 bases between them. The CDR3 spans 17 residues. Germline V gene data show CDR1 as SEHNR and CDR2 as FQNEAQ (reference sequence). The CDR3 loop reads CASSSDIRRAVHNEQFF. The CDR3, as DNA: TGTGCCAGCAGCTCGGACATACGGAGGGCGGTCCACAATGAGCAGTTCTTC. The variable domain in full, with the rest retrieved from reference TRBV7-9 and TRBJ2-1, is DTGVSQNPRHKITKRGQNVTFRCDPISEHNRLYWYRQTLGQGPEFLTYFQNEAQLEKSRLLSDRFSAERPKGSFSTLEIQRTEQGDSAMYLCASSSDIRRAVHNEQFFGPGTRLTVL.

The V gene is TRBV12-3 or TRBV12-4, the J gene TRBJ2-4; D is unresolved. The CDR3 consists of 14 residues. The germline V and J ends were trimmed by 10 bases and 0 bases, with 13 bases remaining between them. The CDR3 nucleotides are TGTGCCACTGGCGTTGAACTAGCCAAAAACATTCAGTACTTC. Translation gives CATGVELAKNIQYF.

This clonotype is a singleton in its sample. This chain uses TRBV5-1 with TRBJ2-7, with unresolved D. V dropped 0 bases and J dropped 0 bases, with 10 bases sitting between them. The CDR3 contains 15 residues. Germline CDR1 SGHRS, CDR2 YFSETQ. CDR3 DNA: TGCGCCAGCAGCTTGGAGGTTACCGGCTCCTACGAGCAGTACTTC. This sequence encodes CASSLEVTGSYEQYF.

This CDR3 reads CSVEDPTSTDTQYF. In nucleotides, the CDR3 is TGCAGCGTTGAAGATCCAACTAGCACAGATACGCAGTATTTT. J is TRBJ2-3 and V is TRBV29-1, with unresolved D. Trimming pared 0 bases from V and 0 bases from J, leaving 7 bases between. The CDR3 length is 14 residues. Looked up from germline, CDR1 is SQVTM and CDR2 is ANQGSEA.

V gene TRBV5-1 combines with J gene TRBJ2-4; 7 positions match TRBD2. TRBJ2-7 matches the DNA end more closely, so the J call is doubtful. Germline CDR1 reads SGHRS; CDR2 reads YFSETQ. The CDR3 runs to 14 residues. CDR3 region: CASSRGESAYEQYF. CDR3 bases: TGCGCCAGCAGTCGGGGGGAGTCGGCCTACGAGCAGTACTTC.

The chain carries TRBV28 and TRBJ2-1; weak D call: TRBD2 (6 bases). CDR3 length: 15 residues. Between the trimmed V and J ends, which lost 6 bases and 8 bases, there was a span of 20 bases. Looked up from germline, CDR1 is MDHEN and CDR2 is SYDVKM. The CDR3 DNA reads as TGTGCCAGCAGCCCCGGGACTGGCGCAAGCGATGAGCAGTTCTTC. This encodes CASSPGTGASDEQFF.

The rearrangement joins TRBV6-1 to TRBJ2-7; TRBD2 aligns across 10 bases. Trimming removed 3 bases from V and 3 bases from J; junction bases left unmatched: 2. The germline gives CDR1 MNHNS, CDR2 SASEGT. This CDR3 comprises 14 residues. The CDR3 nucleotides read TGTGCCAGCAGTGATATAGCGGGAGGCTACGAGCAGTACTTC. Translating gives CASSDIAGGYEQYF.

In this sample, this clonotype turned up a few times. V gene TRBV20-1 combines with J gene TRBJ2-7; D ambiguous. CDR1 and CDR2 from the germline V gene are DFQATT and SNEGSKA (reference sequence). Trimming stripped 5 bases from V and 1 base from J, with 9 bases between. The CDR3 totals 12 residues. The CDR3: CSAALDSYEQYF. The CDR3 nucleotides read TGCAGTGCTGCTCTAGATTCCTACGAGCAGTACTTC.

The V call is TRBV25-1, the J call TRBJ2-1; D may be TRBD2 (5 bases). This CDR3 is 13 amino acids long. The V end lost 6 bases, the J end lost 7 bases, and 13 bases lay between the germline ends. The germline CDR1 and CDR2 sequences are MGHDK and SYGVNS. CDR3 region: CASSGISPNEQFF. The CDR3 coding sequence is TGTGCCAGCAGCGGGATATCACCAAATGAGCAGTTCTTC. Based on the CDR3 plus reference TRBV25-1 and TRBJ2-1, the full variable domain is EADIYQTPRYLVIGTGKKITLECSQTMGHDKMYWYQQDPGMELHLIHYSYGVNSTEKGDLSSESTVSRIRTEHFPLTLESARPSHTSQYLCASSGISPNEQFFGPGTRLTVL.